This T cell receptor beta chain was found in a study of T-cell reconstitution after alpha-beta-depleted transplantation in children (dated by TCRdb to 2016 to 2017). For context, the study as a whole: Using TCR repertoire profiling, the study followed T-cell immune reconstitution in a quantitative way in children after TCRalphabeta/CD19-depleted allogeneic hematopoietic cell transplantation.

The CDR3 sequence holds 16 residues, the cysteine and phenylalanine included. Just CDR3 DNA is preserved here, 48 bases in frame from base 1. V is shortened by 4 bases, J by 0 bases, and the region joining them spans 13 bases. CDR1 and CDR2 are read off the germline V gene as SGHAT and FQNNGV. The protocol used for the library was PCR. Sequencer: Illumina HiSeq 2500. To normalize quantification of the TCRbeta repertoire, the TCR libraries were built with molecular barcoding that relied on unique molecular identifiers. TCRdb's own reprocessing of the public reads used fastp at Q25 and MiXCR and kept productive beta chains. A single entry per CDR3 protein holds the most common genes and DNA from its merged rows. The sample table contains over 550,000 distinct CDR3 sequences; only one count was recorded for over 9.5% of them. The top ten clones comprise roughly 4% of the sample. This clonotype was seen a few times. The antigen it binds to is not known. Base quality data are lacking; no much larger clone is found one base away.

This sequence originates from a human donor who donated a stem cell graft to a child with acute myeloid leukemia. The specimen was PBMCs from the stem cell graft donor, collected from the stem cell graft. In this chain, TRBV11-2 is recombined with TRBJ2-1; the D gene is unclear. The encoded CDR3 is CASSWTTSSSYNEQFF. Read as DNA, the sequence is TGTGCCAGCAGCTGGACGACTTCCAGCTCCTACAATGAGCAGTTCTTC.